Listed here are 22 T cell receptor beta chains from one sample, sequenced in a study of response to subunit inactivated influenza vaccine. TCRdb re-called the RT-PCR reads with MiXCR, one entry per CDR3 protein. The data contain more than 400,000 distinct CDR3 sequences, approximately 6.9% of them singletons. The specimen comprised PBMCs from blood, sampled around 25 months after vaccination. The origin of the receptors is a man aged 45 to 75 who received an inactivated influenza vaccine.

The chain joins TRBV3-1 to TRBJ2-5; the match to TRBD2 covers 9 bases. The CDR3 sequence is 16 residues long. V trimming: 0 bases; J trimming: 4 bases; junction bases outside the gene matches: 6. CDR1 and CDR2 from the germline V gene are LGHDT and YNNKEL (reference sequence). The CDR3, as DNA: TGTGCCAGCAGCCAAGATTTGACTAGCGGAGGAGAGACCCAGTACTTC. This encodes CASSQDLTSGGETQYF.

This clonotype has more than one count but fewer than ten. CDR3 DNA: TGTGCCTGCCGGGCTTTGGACTATGGCTACACCTTC. Residues: CACRALDYGYTF. The chain has TRBV6-2 or TRBV6-3 and TRBJ1-2; D not resolved. Trimming cost V 11 bases and J 3 bases, with 13 bases left between them. Germline V gene data show CDR1 as MNHEY and CDR2 as SVGEGT. CDR3 size: 12 residues.

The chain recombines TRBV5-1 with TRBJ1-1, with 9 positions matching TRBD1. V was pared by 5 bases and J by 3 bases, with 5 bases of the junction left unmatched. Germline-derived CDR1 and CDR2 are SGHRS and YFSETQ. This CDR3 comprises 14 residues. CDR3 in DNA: TGCGCCAGCAGGGGGGACAGGGCGCACACTGAAGCTTTCTTT. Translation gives CASRGDRAHTEAFF.

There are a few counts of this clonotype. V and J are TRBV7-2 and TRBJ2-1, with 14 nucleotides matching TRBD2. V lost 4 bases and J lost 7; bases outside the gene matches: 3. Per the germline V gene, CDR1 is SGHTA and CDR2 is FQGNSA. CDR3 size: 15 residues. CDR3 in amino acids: CASSWGTSGSNEQFF. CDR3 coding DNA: TGTGCCAGCAGCTGGGGGACTAGCGGGAGTAATGAGCAGTTCTTC.

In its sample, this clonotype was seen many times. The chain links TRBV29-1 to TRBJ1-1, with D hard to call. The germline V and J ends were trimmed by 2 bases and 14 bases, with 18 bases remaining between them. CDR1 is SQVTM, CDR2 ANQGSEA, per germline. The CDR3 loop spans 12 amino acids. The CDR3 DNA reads TGCAGCGTTGAAAGGTCCAGACAAGACGGCTTCTTT. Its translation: CSVERSRQDGFF.

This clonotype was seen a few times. CDR3 nucleotides: TGCAGTGCTAGCGACGCAGCGGGAGTGGGCAATGAGCAGTTCTTC. Residues: CSASDAAGVGNEQFF. J is TRBJ2-1 and V is TRBV20-1; 8 nucleotides agree with TRBD2. The germline CDR1 and CDR2 sequences are DFQATT and SNEGSKA (reference sequence). The CDR3 totals 15 residues. The J segment lost 6 bases and the V segment lost 3 bases, leaving 10 bases of the junction unmatched.

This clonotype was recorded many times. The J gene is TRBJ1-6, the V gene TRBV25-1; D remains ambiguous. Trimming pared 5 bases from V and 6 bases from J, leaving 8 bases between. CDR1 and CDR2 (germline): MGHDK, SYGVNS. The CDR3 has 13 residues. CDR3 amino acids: CASSWTGNSPLHF. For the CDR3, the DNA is TGTGCCAGCAGTTGGACGGGTAATTCACCCCTCCACTTT.

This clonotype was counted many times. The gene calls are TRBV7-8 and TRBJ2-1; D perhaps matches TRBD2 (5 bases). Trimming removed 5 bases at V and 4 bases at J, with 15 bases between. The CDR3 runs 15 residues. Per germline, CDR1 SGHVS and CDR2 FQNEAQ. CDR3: CASSPGGGSYNEQFF. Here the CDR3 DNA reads TGTGCCAGCAGCCCGGGCGGCGGGTCTTACAATGAGCAGTTCTTC.

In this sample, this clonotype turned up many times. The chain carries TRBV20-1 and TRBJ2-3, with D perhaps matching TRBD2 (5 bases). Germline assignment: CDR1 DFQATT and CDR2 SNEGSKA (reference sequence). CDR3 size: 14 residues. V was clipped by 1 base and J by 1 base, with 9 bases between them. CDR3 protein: CSARGGRRTDTQYF. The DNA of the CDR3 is TGCAGTGCTAGAGGTGGGAGACGCACAGATACGCAGTATTTT.

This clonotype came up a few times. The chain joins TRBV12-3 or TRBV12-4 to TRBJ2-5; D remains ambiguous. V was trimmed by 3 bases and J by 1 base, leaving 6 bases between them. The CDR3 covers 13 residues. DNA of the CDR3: TGTGCCAGCAGTTTTAAGGCCCAAGAGACCCAGTACTTC. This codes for CASSFKAQETQYF.

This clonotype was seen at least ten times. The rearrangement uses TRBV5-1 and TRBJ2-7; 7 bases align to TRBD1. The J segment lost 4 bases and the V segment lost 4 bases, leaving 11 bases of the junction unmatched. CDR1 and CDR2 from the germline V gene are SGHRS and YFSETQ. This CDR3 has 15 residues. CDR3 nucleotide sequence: TGCGCCAGCAGCGCCGGACAGGAGAGGTCTTACGAGCAGTACTTC. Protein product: CASSAGQERSYEQYF.

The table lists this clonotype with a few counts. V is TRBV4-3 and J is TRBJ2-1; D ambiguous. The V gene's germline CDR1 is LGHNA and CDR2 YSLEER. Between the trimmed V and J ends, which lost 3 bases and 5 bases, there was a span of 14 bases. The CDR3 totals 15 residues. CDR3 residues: CASSHVWGVDNEQFF. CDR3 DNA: TGCGCCAGCAGCCATGTGTGGGGTGTCGACAATGAGCAGTTCTTC.

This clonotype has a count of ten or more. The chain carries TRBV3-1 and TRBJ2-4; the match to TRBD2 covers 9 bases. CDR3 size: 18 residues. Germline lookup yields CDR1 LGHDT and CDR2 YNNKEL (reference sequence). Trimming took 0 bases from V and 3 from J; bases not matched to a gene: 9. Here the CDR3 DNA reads TGTGCCAGCAGCCAAGATCGACCGCTAGCGGGAAACAAAAACATTCAGTACTTC. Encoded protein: CASSQDRPLAGNKNIQYF.

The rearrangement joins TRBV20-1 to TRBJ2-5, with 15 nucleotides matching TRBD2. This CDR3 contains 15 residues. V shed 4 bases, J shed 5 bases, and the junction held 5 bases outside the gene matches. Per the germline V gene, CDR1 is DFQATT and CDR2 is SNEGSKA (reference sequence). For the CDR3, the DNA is TGCAGTGCTAAGACCGGGACTAGCGGGAGGGAGACCCAGTACTTC. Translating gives CSAKTGTSGRETQYF.

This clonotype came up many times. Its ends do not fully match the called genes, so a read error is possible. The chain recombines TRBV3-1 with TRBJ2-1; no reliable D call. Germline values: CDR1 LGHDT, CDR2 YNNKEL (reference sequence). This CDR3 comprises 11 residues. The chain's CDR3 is CASSQGNEQFF. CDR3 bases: TGCGCCAGCAGCCAAGGTAATGAGCAGTTCTTC.

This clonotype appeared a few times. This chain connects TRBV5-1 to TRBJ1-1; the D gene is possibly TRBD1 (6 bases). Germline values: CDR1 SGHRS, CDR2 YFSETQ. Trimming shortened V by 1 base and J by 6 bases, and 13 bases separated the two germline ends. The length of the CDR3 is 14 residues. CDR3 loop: CASSLTWGAAEAFF. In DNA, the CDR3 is TGCGCCAGCAGCTTGACTTGGGGGGCAGCTGAAGCTTTCTTT.

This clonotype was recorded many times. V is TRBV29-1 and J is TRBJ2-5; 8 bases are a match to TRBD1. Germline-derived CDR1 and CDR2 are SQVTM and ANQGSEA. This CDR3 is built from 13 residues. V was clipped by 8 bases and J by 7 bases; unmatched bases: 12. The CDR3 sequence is CSTGTGRGRTQYF. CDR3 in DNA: TGCAGCACAGGGACAGGCAGGGGAAGGACCCAGTACTTC.

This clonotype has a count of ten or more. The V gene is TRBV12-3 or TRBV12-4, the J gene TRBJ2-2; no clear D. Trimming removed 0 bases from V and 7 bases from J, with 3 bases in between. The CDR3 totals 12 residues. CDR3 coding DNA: TGTGCCAGCAGTTTAGCCCGCGGGGAGCTGTTTTTT. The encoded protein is CASSLARGELFF.

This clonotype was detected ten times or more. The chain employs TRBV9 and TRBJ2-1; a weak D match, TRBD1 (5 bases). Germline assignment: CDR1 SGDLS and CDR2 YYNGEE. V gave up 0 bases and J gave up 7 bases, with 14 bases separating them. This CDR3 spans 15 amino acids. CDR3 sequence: CASSVGDRSGNEQFF. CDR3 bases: TGTGCCAGCAGCGTAGGCGATAGATCAGGGAATGAGCAGTTCTTC. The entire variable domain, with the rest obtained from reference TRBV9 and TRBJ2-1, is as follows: DSGVTQTPKHLITATGQRVTLRCSPRSGDLSVYWYQQSLDQGLQFLIQYYNGEERAKGNILERFSAQQFPDLHSELNLSSLELGDSALYFCASSVGDRSGNEQFFGPGTRLTVL.

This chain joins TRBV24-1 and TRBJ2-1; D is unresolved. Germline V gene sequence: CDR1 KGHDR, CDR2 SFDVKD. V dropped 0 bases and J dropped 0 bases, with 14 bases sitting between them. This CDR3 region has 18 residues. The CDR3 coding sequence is TGTGCCACCAGTGATTTGTCCCCTCTCCGGGCCTCCTACAATGAGCAGTTCTTC. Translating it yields CATSDLSPLRASYNEQFF.

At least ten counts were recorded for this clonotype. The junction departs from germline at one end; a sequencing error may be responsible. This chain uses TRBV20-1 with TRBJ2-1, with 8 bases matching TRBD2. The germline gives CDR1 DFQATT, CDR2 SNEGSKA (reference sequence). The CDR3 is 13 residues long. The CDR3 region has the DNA TGCAGTGCTAGAGATCCACTAGCGGTTACACTCTATTTC. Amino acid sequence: CSARDPLAVTLYF.

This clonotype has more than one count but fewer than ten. The CDR3 DNA is TGTGCCAGCAAGGGTAGCTTAAGCTCCTACGAGCAGTACTTC. Translated, it gives CASKGSLSSYEQYF. The gene calls are TRBV2 and TRBJ2-7, with D uncertain. The CDR3 totals 14 residues. V was pared by 7 bases and J by 0 bases, with 13 bases between. The germline gives CDR1 SNHLY, CDR2 FYNNEI. The entire variable domain, with the rest obtained from reference TRBV2 and TRBJ2-7, is as follows: EPEVTQTPSHQVTQMGQEVILRCVPISNHLYFYWYRQILGQKVEFLVSFYNNEISEKSEIFDDQFSVERPDGSNFTLKIRSTKLEDSAMYFCASKGSLSSYEQYFGPGTRLTVT.